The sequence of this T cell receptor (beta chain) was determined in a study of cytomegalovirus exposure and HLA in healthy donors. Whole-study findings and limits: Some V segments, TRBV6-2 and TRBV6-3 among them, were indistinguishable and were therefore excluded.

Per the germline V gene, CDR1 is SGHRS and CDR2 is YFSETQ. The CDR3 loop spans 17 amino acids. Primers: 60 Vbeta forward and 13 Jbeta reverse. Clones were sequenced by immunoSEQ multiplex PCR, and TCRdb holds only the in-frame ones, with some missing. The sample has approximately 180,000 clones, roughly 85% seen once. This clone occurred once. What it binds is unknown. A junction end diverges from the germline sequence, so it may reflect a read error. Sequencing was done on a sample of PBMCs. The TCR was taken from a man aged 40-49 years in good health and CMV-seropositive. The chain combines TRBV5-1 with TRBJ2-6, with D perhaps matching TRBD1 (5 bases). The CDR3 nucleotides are TGCGCCAGCAGCTTAGTAGAATCGGCCTCTGGGGCCAACGGCCTGACTTTC. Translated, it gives CASSLVESASGANGLTF.